These T cell receptor beta chains were read from a single sample in a study of cytomegalovirus exposure and HLA in healthy donors. Some clones are missing from TCRdb's copy, which holds only in-frame ones; the method was immunoSEQ multiplex PCR. The sample contains more than 90,000 clones, less than 80% of which appear only once. The sequenced sample was PBMCs. These receptors originate from a man between 35 and 55 years old in good health and CMV-seronegative. Both conserved end residues are part of each CDR3.

v_gene	j_gene	CDR3aa
TRBV14	TRBJ2-3	CASSQAPRVSTDTQYF
TRBV5-1	TRBJ1-6	CASSSRQGRNSPLHF
TRBV21-1	TRBJ1-2	CASSKESGGGYGYTF
TRBV2	TRBJ1-2	CASNPRTGVMGYGYTF
TRBV6-5	TRBJ1-1	CASSSPPGVAEAFF
TRBV28	TRBJ2-5	CASSLGGGGRETQYF
TRBV7-9	TRBJ1-5	CASSLDRVGQPQHF
TRBV7-9	TRBJ1-6	CASSLVQANSPLHF
TRBV4-2	TRBJ1-2	CASSSLSQGRNYGYTF
TRBV28	TRBJ2-7	CASRFRDRDPQYF
TRBV6-4	TRBJ2-5	CASSRLAGETQYF
TRBV30	TRBJ2-3	CAWTLAGGRVDTQYF
TRBV27	TRBJ1-1	CASSLFHPVGGLAFF
TRBV28	TRBJ2-5	CASSLSRGLETQYF
TRBV6-6	TRBJ1-2	CASSYAGDGSWGGYTF
TRBV19	TRBJ1-2	CASSPRQRNGYTF
TRBV7-2	TRBJ2-7	CASSFRQGGLEQYF
TRBV7-9	TRBJ1-5	CASTRGEAPNQPQHF
TRBV14	TRBJ1-2	CASSPRQGNYGYTF
TRBV5-4	TRBJ2-1	CASSFSVGASYNEQFF
TRBV19	TRBJ1-5	CASSIAGTHYSNQPQHF
TRBV5-1	TRBJ1-2	CASRTSGQENYGYTF
TRBV27	TRBJ2-1	CASSSGGGQNEQFF
TRBV5-4	TRBJ1-6	CASSLSVSGTNNSPLHF
TRBV5-1	TRBJ2-1	CASSPRQGALPTNEQFF
TRBV14	TRBJ2-5	CASSQERGTGSRETQYF
TRBV19	TRBJ2-5	CASSPRGNLETQYF
TRBV27	TRBJ2-3	CASSSGDGGDTQYF
TRBV11-2	TRBJ2-5	CASSFGTRQETQYF
TRBV6-1	TRBJ1-1	CASKMLNKGTEAFF
TRBV6-1	TRBJ1-1	CASSEPTGGRGTEAFF
TRBV27	TRBJ1-5	CASSAQGNQPQHF
TRBV28	TRBJ2-2	CASYPGVGELFF
TRBV6-1	TRBJ1-2	CASSGRTEAVNYGYTF
TRBV30	TRBJ2-1	CAWSVDRYNEQFF
TRBV30	TRBJ1-2	CAWSVMPLLNRGFYGYTF
TRBV6-1	TRBJ2-5	CAGLRAYQETQYF
TRBV19	.	CASSKGQSSYEQYF
TRBV19	TRBJ2-3	CASSPLLASGVTDTQYF
TRBV6-6	TRBJ1-1	CASSYSTGGGGAFF
TRBV7-2	TRBJ1-2	CASSLVRGSGRIYTF
TRBV6-6	TRBJ1-3	CASTLQGAPGNTIYF
TRBV7-8	TRBJ2-4	CASSLVGLSGGPRGGVKNIQYF
TRBV9	TRBJ2-3	CASSVADTQYF
TRBV11-2	TRBJ1-1	CASSKGQGATEAFF
TRBV30	TRBJ1-4	CAWSVPGVIEKLFF
TRBV27	TRBJ2-1	CASSLYPLERNEQFF
TRBV7-2	TRBJ1-5	CASSLAISNQPQHF
TRBV5-6	TRBJ1-3	CASSPNRGNTIYF
TRBV10-3	TRBJ1-2	CAISESRGRQGKNGYTF
TRBV27	TRBJ2-7	CASSSNRQGYEQYF
TRBV5-1	TRBJ2-5	CASSAVLAGERETQYF
TRBV7-9	TRBJ1-4	CASSRFEPPPGPRNEKLFF
TRBV18	TRBJ2-3	CASSPRGREDTQYF
TRBV7-2	TRBJ1-2	CASSETQGAYGYTF
TRBV10-3	TRBJ1-1	CATGGGGTEAFF
TRBV4-1	TRBJ1-1	CASSQEWAGAIRRNTEAFF
TRBV11-2	TRBJ1-2	CASSLDRGDYGYTF
TRBV15	TRBJ2-1	CATSRALSQGYNEQFF
TRBV7-3	TRBJ2-1	CASSLTGGAGTREQFF